Below, one TCR beta chain is given with its context. Clones were sequenced by immunoSEQ multiplex PCR, and TCRdb holds only the in-frame ones, with some missing. Among about 200,000 clones listed, 85% to 90% were seen once. Trimming removed 7 bases at V and 6 bases at J, with 15 bases between. CDR3 length: 13 amino acids. Germline CDR1 is LNHDA and CDR2 is SQIVND (reference sequence). This entry belongs to a study of blood T cell repertoires in COVID-19. Study in general: Acute and convalescent COVID-19 specimens originated in the United States, Italy and Spain. PBMCs, B-cell-depleted T cells, or T cells provided the cDNA or gDNA that made up the material.

V is TRBV19 and J is TRBJ1-2, with no clear D. The TCR originated in a man aged 60-69 years who had recovered from COVID-19. The sequencing input was peripheral blood. The CDR3 nucleotides are TGTGCCAGTACCCTCGCGGCAAGTAATGGCTACACCTTC. Protein sequence: CASTLAASNGYTF.